The T cell receptor (beta chain) described here comes from a study of T cell responses to AZD1222 COVID-19 vaccine. General observations from the study: Vaccination with two AZD1222 doses was followed by a rise in Spike-specific TCR breadth and depth. Females outnumbered males among donors, who were mostly white British; clonal diversity was possibly underestimated. Reportedly, nearly half of unique spike TCRs recognized epitopes outside B.1.351/B.1.1.7 mutations. No repertoire was sampled before or during the peak T cell response, only after it.

Trimming removed 4 bases from V and 6 bases from J, with 10 bases in between. Germline values: CDR1 LNHDA, CDR2 SQIVND (reference sequence). The CDR3 is made up of 13 amino acids. For this clone: The target antigen is unknown.

Clones were read by immunoSEQ multiplex PCR, and TCRdb kept only the in-frame ones, dropping some. This table has 100,000 to 150,000 clones, roughly 90% appearing once. The V and J genes are TRBV19 and TRBJ2-1; no clear D. The receptor was isolated from an adult in good health. The sequencing used peripheral blood, collected on day 0 of AZD1222 vaccination. The CDR3 is CASSTLTPNEQFF. As DNA, the CDR3 is TGTGCCAGTAGTACCTTGACTCCCAATGAGCAGTTCTTC.